This T cell receptor (beta chain) was found in a study of T cell repertoires in cytomegalovirus infection. Turning to the study itself: CMV infection and matching HLA type were both indicated by public TCR beta signatures.

On this clonotype itself: The antigen is unknown.

TCRdb analysed the reads with MiXCR anew, one entry per CDR3 protein. The data contain about 83,000 distinct CDR3 sequences, more than 20% of them singletons. The V gene's germline CDR1 is PRHDT and CDR2 FYEKMQ (reference sequence). With 4 bases removed from V and 5 bases from J, the gap between germline ends came to 12 bases. CDR3 length: 13 residues. The sequence derives from a human donor in good health (CMV status not recorded). Some clones in this sample may be carry-over from other donors' samples. The chain carries TRBV13 and TRBJ2-7; D is uncertain. Sample: CD8+ T cells from cultured PBMCs, taken from culture after CMV antigen stimulation. CDR3 sequence reads: CASSYMAVNEQYF. The CDR3 region has the DNA TGTGCCAGCAGCTACATGGCGGTTAACGAGCAGTACTTC.